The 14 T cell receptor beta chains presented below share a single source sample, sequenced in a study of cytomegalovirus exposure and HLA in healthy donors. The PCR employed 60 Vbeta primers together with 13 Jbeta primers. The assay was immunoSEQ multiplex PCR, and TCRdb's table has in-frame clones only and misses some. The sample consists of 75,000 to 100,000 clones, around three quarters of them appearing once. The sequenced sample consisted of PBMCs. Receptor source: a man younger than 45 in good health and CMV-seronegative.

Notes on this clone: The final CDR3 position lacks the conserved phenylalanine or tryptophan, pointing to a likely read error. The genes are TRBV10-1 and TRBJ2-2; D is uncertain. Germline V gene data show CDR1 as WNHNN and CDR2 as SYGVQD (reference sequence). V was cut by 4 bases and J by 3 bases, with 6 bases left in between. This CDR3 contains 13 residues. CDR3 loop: CASSVSYTGELFL. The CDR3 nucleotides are TGCGCCAGCAGTGTAAGTTACACCGGGGAGCTGTTTCTT.

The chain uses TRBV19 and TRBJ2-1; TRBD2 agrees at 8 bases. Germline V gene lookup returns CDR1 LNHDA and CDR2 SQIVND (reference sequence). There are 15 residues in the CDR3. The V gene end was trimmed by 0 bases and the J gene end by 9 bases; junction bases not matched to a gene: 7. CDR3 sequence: CASSIEGLVQGEQFF. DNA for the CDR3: TGTGCCAGTAGTATAGAGGGACTAGTTCAGGGTGAGCAGTTCTTC.

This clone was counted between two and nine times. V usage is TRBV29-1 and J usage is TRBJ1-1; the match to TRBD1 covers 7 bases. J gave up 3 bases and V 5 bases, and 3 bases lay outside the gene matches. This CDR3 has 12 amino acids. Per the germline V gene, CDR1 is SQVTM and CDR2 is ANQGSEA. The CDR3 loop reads CSVWDRHTEAFF. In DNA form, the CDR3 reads TGCAGCGTTTGGGACAGACACACTGAAGCTTTCTTT.

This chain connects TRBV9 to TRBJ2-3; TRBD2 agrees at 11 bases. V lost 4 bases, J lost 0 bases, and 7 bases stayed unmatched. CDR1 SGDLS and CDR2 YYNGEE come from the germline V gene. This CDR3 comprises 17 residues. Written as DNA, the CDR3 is TGTGCCAGCAGCCCGTGGACTAGCGGGCTTAGCACAGATACGCAGTATTTT. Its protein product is CASSPWTSGLSTDTQYF.

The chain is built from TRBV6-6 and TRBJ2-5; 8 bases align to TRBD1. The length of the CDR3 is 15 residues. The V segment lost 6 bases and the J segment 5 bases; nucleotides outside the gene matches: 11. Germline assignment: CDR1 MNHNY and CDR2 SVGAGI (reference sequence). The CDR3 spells CASSLEQGALETQYF. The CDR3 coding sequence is TGTGCCAGCAGCCTAGAGCAGGGGGCTTTGGAGACCCAGTACTTC.

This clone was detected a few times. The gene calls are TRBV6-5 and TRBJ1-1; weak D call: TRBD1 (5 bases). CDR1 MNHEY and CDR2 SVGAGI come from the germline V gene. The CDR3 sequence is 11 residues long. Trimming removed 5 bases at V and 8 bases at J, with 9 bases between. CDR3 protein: CASSARGEAFF. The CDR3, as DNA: TGTGCCAGCAGTGCCCGGGGGGAAGCTTTCTTT.

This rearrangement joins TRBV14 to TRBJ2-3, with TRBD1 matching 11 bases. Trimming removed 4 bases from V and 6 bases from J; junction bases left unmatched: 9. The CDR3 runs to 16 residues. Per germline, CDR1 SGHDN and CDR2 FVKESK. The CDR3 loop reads CASSRVRTGGLDTQYF. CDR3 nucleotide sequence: TGTGCCAGCAGCCGAGTGAGGACAGGGGGCTTGGATACGCAGTATTTT.

This CDR3 reads CASSQAEAADTQYF. The CDR3 DNA reads TGCGCCAGCAGCCAAGCGGAGGCAGCAGATACGCAGTATTTT. The rearrangement links TRBV4-1 to TRBJ2-3; TRBD2 might be the D (5 bases). V lost 1 base and J 4 bases, leaving 9 bases between the germline ends. Germline V gene lookup returns CDR1 MGHRA and CDR2 YSYEKL. The CDR3 is 14 amino acids.

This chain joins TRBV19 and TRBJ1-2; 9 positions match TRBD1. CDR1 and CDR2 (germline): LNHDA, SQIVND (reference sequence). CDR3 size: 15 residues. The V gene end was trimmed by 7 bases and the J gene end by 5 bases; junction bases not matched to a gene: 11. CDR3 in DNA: TGTGCCAGTAATGGGGACAGGGTGTCTTATTATGGCTACACCTTC. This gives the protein CASNGDRVSYYGYTF.

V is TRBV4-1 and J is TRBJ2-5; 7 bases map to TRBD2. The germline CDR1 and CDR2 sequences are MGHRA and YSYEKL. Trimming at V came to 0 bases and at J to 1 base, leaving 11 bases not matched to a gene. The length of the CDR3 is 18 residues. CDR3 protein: CASSQDWASGTIQETQYF. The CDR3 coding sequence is TGCGCCAGCAGCCAAGATTGGGCTAGCGGAACAATCCAAGAGACCCAGTACTTC.

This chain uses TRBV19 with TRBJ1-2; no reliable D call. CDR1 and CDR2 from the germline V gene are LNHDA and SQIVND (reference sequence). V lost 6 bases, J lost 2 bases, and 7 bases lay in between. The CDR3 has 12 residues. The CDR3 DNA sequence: TGTGCCAGTAGGGCGGAAAACTATGGCTACACCTTC. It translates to CASRAENYGYTF.

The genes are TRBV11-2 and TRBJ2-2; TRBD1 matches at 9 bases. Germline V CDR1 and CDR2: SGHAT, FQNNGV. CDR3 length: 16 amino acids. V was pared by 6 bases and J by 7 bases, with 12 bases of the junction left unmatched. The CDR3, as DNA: TGTGCCAGCAGTTTAACCGGGACAGGGAGGTACGGGGAGCTGTTTTTT. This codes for CASSLTGTGRYGELFF.

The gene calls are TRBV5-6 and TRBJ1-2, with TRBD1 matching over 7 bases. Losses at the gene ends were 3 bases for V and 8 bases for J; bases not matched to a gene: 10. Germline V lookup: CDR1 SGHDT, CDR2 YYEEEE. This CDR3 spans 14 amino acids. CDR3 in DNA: TGTGCCAGCAGCTCCGGCAGGGGGGTATACGGCTACACCTTC. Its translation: CASSSGRGVYGYTF.

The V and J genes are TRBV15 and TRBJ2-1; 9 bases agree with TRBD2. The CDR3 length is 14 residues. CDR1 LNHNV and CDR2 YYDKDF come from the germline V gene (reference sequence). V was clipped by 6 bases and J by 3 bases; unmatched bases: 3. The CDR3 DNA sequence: TGTGCCACCAGGCGGGAGGGGTACTACAATGAGCAGTTCTTC. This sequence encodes CATRREGYYNEQFF.